A single sample is the source of the 6 T cell receptor beta chains below, sequenced in a study of T-cell memory formation after mild COVID-19. TCRdb called the 5' RACE reads again in MiXCR, with one record for every CDR3 protein. The sample carries roughly 110,000 distinct CDR3 sequences, 22% recorded once. Sequencing input: PBMCs or a T cell subset sorted from them (not recorded which). The source is a man aged 18 to 30 who had mild COVID-19 (a few samples of this study predate the infection). Cell type and time point are not known.

The chain links TRBV18 to TRBJ2-3; the D is unclear. Germline assignment: CDR1 KGHSH and CDR2 LQKENI. V lost 2 bases and J lost 6, with 12 bases in between. There are 14 residues in the CDR3. CDR3 nucleotide sequence: TGTGCCAGCTCACCAAACGACGATGCGGATACGCAGTATTTT. Translating it yields CASSPNDDADTQYF.

The rearrangement joins TRBV7-9 to TRBJ1-2; D might be TRBD1 (5 bases). The CDR3 has 14 residues. Trimming removed 5 bases from V and 6 bases from J, with 16 bases in between. CDR1 is SEHNR, CDR2 FQNEAQ, per germline (reference sequence). The CDR3 DNA follows: TGTGCCAGCAGCCCTCTCCCGGCGGGGGATGGCTACACCTTC. The encoded protein is CASSPLPAGDGYTF.

J is TRBJ1-1 and V is TRBV27; the D is unclear. The length of the CDR3 is 13 residues. V was cut by 6 bases and J by 3 bases, with 11 bases left in between. Germline assignment: CDR1 MNHEY and CDR2 SMNVEV (reference sequence). Written as DNA, the CDR3 is TGTGCCAGCAGCAGTATTGGGTACACTGAAGCTTTCTTT. The encoded protein is CASSSIGYTEAFF.

This clonotype has only a few counts. J is TRBJ2-3 and V is TRBV12-3 or TRBV12-4, with TRBD2 identical over 7 bases. This CDR3 is built from 13 residues. The V gene end was trimmed by 8 bases and the J gene end by 3 bases; junction bases not matched to a gene: 5. The CDR3 sequence is CASGRLATDTQYF. CDR3 DNA sequence: TGTGCCAGCGGGCGACTAGCAACAGATACGCAGTATTTT.

The chain recombines TRBV7-9 with TRBJ1-6; D is unresolved. CDR1 SEHNR and CDR2 FQNEAQ come from the germline V gene (reference sequence). The CDR3 consists of 14 residues. V lost 3 bases to trimming and J lost 6 bases, with 9 bases between them. Here the CDR3 DNA reads TGTGCCAGCAGCTTCGGCAGAGTTAATTCACCCCTCCACTTT. Its protein product is CASSFGRVNSPLHF.

The table lists this clonotype with a few counts. The chain couples TRBV9 to TRBJ2-2; 7 nucleotides align to TRBD2. The CDR3 contains 16 residues. Trimming removed 1 base from V and 4 bases from J; junction bases left unmatched: 7. Germline loops: CDR1 SGDLS, CDR2 YYNGEE. CDR3 protein: CASSVLAGEFTGELFF. The DNA for the CDR3 is TGTGCCAGCAGCGTATTGGCGGGGGAGTTCACCGGGGAGCTGTTTTTT.